The 20 T cell receptor beta chains below all came from one sample that was sequenced in a study of control samples from healthy donors and cancer patients. Generated by immunoSEQ multiplex PCR, the TCRdb table keeps only in-frame clones and is missing some. Altogether around 67,000 clones are present, more than 70% being singletons, with the ten largest covering less than 6%. The sample comprised PBMCs. The origin of the receptors is a man between 60 and 75 years old with colorectal cancer.

The rearrangement links TRBV27 to TRBJ2-3; D remains ambiguous. This CDR3 has 14 amino acids. CDR1 is MNHEY and CDR2 is SMNVEV in the germline V gene (reference sequence). Trimming shortened V by 7 bases and J by 1 base, and 12 bases separated the two germline ends. The CDR3 region has the DNA TGTGCCAGCAAACAGTCACAGCGCACAGATACGCAGTATTTT. Translation: CASKQSQRTDTQYF.

The genes are TRBV28 and TRBJ2-2, with 7 nucleotides matching TRBD2. Germline loops: CDR1 MDHEN, CDR2 SYDVKM. CDR3 size: 16 residues. Trimming at V came to 6 bases and at J to 0 bases, leaving 7 bases not matched to a gene. The CDR3 loop is CASSYGTTANTGELFF. As DNA, the CDR3 is TGTGCCAGCAGCTACGGGACTACGGCGAACACCGGGGAGCTGTTTTTT.

The gene calls are TRBV27 and TRBJ1-6; tentative D call: TRBD1 (6 bases). The germline V and J ends were trimmed by 11 bases and 6 bases, with 20 bases remaining between them. Per the germline V gene, CDR1 is MNHEY and CDR2 is SMNVEV (reference sequence). The CDR3 extends over 15 amino acids. CDR3 coding DNA: TGTGCCGTAGGGGGGGCCCACGGGGGTAATTCACCCCTCCACTTT. Translation gives CAVGGAHGGNSPLHF.

In DNA, the CDR3 is TGTGCCAGCTCACCGGGGTATTCTAGCTTCTCTAGCACAGATACGCAGTATTTT. Translated, it gives CASSPGYSSFSSTDTQYF. The gene calls are TRBV18 and TRBJ2-3; perhaps TRBD2 as D (5 bases). The germline gives CDR1 KGHSH, CDR2 LQKENI. V was trimmed by 3 bases and J by 0 bases, leaving 19 bases between them. The CDR3 totals 18 residues. The whole variable domain, remainder taken from reference TRBV18 and TRBJ2-3, is NAGVMQNPRHLVRRRGQEARLRCSPMKGHSHVYWYRQLPEEGLKFMVYLQKENIIDESGMPKERFSAEFPKEGPSILRIQQVVRGDSAAYFCASSPGYSSFSSTDTQYFGPGTRLTVL.

V gene TRBV7-6 combines with J gene TRBJ2-5, with 7 bases identical to TRBD1. There are 14 residues in the CDR3. CDR1 SGHVS and CDR2 FNYEAQ come from the germline V gene. The J segment lost 2 bases and the V segment lost 1 base, leaving 1 base of the junction unmatched. CDR3 loop: CASSLGDSQETQYF. The CDR3 nucleotides are TGTGCCAGCAGCTTAGGGGACAGTCAAGAGACCCAGTACTTC.

The gene calls are TRBV6-2 or TRBV6-3 and TRBJ2-7, with D possibly matching TRBD2 (6 bases). The length of the CDR3 is 16 residues. The germline V gene encodes CDR1 MNHEY and CDR2 SVGEGT. V was clipped by 0 bases and J by 2 bases, with 14 bases between them. The CDR3 region has the DNA TGTGCCAGCAGTTACTCGGCGGGGCAGCCACCCTACGAGCAGTACTTC. This translates into CASSYSAGQPPYEQYF.

The gene calls are TRBV10-2 and TRBJ2-4; TRBD1 or TRBD2 may be the D gene (6 bases each). This CDR3 contains 17 residues. With 2 bases removed from V and 3 bases from J, the gap between germline ends came to 17 bases. Germline V gene sequence: CDR1 WSHSY, CDR2 SAAADI. For the CDR3, the DNA is TGCGCCAGCAGTGAGCCGAGGGGGGCATACGGCAAAAACATTCAGTACTTC. It is translated as CASSEPRGAYGKNIQYF.

There are a few counts of this clone. The gene calls are TRBV5-1 and TRBJ2-3; tentatively, D is TRBD2 (6 bases). V lost 7 bases and J 2 bases, leaving 17 bases between the germline ends. The CDR3 sequence is 15 residues long. Germline lookup yields CDR1 SGHRS and CDR2 YFSETQ. Here the CDR3 DNA reads TGCGCCAGCGATGTCGGGGACTTACCCACAGATACGCAGTATTTT. Protein: CASDVGDLPTDTQYF.

This clone has just one count. This sequence joins TRBV19 and TRBJ2-1, with TRBD1 matching over 7 bases. V trimming: 4 bases; J trimming: 3 bases; junction bases outside the gene matches: 6. Germline CDR1 and CDR2: LNHDA and SQIVND (reference sequence). CDR3 size: 15 residues. This CDR3 is CASSRLRGSYNEQFF. The CDR3 coding sequence is TGTGCCAGTAGTAGACTCAGGGGGAGCTACAATGAGCAGTTCTTC.

The chain recombines TRBV6-5 with TRBJ1-2, with D possibly matching TRBD1 (6 bases). Trimming left V 6 bases short and J 8 bases short, with 22 bases between. The CDR3 covers 15 residues. Germline assignment: CDR1 MNHEY and CDR2 SVGAGI. CDR3 in DNA: TGTGCCAGCAGCCTCTCCGGGGGGCCGAAGTGGGGCTACACCTTC. Translating gives CASSLSGGPKWGYTF.

V usage is TRBV11-2 and J usage is TRBJ2-5, with 11 bases fitting TRBD2. Germline V gives CDR1 SGHAT, CDR2 FQNNGV. The CDR3 has 15 residues. The V segment lost 5 bases and the J segment 0 bases; nucleotides outside the gene matches: 2. CDR3 protein: CASSASGGYQETQYF. Here the CDR3 DNA reads TGTGCCAGCAGCGCTAGCGGGGGGTACCAAGAGACCCAGTACTTC.

The rearrangement joins TRBV27 to TRBJ2-5; D unclear. This CDR3 region has 13 residues. V lost 3 bases, J lost 0 bases, and 5 bases lay in between. Germline CDR1 and CDR2: MNHEY and SMNVEV (reference sequence). The CDR3 coding sequence is TGTGCCAGCAGTTTCTCGTACCAAGAGACCCAGTACTTC. Translated: CASSFSYQETQYF.

V is TRBV18 and J is TRBJ1-1; 9 nucleotides line up with TRBD1. This CDR3 is built from 15 residues. J gave up 0 bases and V 1 base, and 0 bases lay outside the gene matches. Germline CDR1 reads KGHSH; CDR2 reads LQKENI. CDR3 protein: CASSPRQGVNTEAFF. As DNA, the CDR3 is TGTGCCAGCTCACCACGACAGGGGGTGAACACTGAAGCTTTCTTT.

The genes are TRBV6-2 or TRBV6-3 and TRBJ2-1; 8 bases match TRBD2. The CDR3 spans 16 residues. Looked up from germline, CDR1 is MNHEY and CDR2 is SVGEGT. With V trimmed by 0 bases and J by 3 bases, 4 bases remained unmatched. In nucleotides, the CDR3 is TGTGCCAGCAGTTACTCGCCGACTAGCGTCTACAATGAGCAGTTCTTC. Translating it yields CASSYSPTSVYNEQFF.

The V gene is TRBV27, the J gene TRBJ2-7; the match to TRBD1 covers 7 bases. The CDR3 extends over 15 amino acids. Germline CDR1 is MNHEY and CDR2 is SMNVEV (reference sequence). The V segment lost 4 bases and the J segment 3 bases; nucleotides outside the gene matches: 9. The CDR3 sequence is CASSSRTGANYEQYF. The CDR3 coding sequence is TGTGCCAGCAGTTCAAGGACAGGAGCCAACTACGAGCAGTACTTC.

V usage is TRBV30 and J usage is TRBJ2-2, with TRBD1 matching 9 bases. V shed 7 bases and J 4 bases; nucleotides not matched to a gene: 10. The CDR3 length is 15 residues. CDR1 GTSNPN and CDR2 SVGIG come from the germline V gene (reference sequence). CDR3 amino acids: CAYPGTGIGTGELFF. CDR3 in DNA: TGTGCCTACCCCGGGACAGGGATCGGCACCGGGGAGCTGTTTTTT. Variable domain in full (rest from reference TRBV30 and TRBJ2-2): SQTIHQWPATLVQPVGSPLSLECTVEGTSNPNLYWYRQAAGRGLQLLFYSVGIGQISSEVPQNLSASRPQDRQFILSSKKLLLSDSGFYLCAYPGTGIGTGELFFGEGSRLTVL.

The CDR3 loop reads CASSRTPIVSGANVLTF. As DNA, the CDR3 is TGTGCCAGCTCACGGACCCCAATTGTCTCTGGGGCCAACGTCCTGACTTTC. The V gene is TRBV18, the J gene TRBJ2-6; D is unclear. The CDR3 spans 17 residues. The germline CDR1 and CDR2 sequences are KGHSH and LQKENI. Trimming took off 4 bases at V and 0 bases at J, with 13 bases between the two ends.

This clone was observed a handful of times. The chain carries TRBV2 and TRBJ2-7; TRBD1 aligns across 8 bases. Trimming removed 8 bases from V and 7 bases from J; junction bases left unmatched: 13. CDR1 is SNHLY, CDR2 FYNNEI, per germline. This CDR3 is built from 14 residues. CDR3 amino acids: CASSPGQVRGEQYF. The CDR3 DNA sequence: TGTGCCAGCTCCCCGGGACAGGTTAGGGGTGAGCAGTACTTC.

The chain is built from TRBV30 and TRBJ2-1; 10 bases fit TRBD1. Germline CDR1 and CDR2: GTSNPN and SVGIG (reference sequence). CDR3 length: 13 residues. V gave up 8 bases and J gave up 8 bases; unmatched junction bases: 9. DNA for the CDR3: TGTGCCATCTCGGACAGGGGGAGCGATGAGCAGTTCTTC. Encoded protein: CAISDRGSDEQFF.

The chain links TRBV19 to TRBJ2-7; D is uncertain. Trimming took 5 bases from V and 5 from J, leaving 13 bases between them. CDR3 length: 13 residues. Germline CDR1 and CDR2: LNHDA and SQIVND (reference sequence). CDR3 sequence reads: CASSVMKGDEQYF. The CDR3, as DNA: TGTGCCAGTAGTGTCATGAAGGGCGACGAGCAGTACTTC.